The present entry profiles one TCR beta chain with its context. These data belong to a study of blood T cell repertoires in COVID-19. The CDR3 sequence is 15 residues long. CDR1 and CDR2 from the germline V gene are LNHNV and YYDKDF (reference sequence). With 8 bases clipped from V and 0 bases from J, the junction kept 8 bases outside the gene matches. Here immunoSEQ multiplex PCR was the method, and the copy in TCRdb shows in-frame clones only, minus some. Of fewer than 300,000 clones in the sample, approximately 90% were seen once. Source material: PBMCs or T cells enriched from blood (not recorded which). This chain links TRBV15 with TRBJ1-1; 8 bases align to TRBD1. This TCR was sampled from a woman aged 40 to 50 with acute COVID-19. The CDR3 reads CATEDREKMNTEAFF. The DNA of the CDR3 is TGTGCCACCGAGGACAGGGAGAAAATGAACACTGAAGCTTTCTTT.